The present TCR beta chain was sequenced within a study of blood T cell repertoires in COVID-19. Study-wide context: COVID-19 samples collected from the United States, Italy and Spain covered acute and convalescent phases. T cells, B-cell-depleted T cells, or PBMCs supplied cDNA or gDNA.

The CDR3 runs to 12 residues. Germline V gene data show CDR1 as SSHAT and CDR2 as FNYEAQ (reference sequence). The germline V and J ends were trimmed by 3 bases and 9 bases, with 9 bases remaining between them. In the authors' methods: Quantification of nucleated cells was approximated via reference gene primer amplification. Sequencing was performed with immunoSEQ multiplex PCR; in TCRdb, only in-frame clones are kept and a portion is missing. V, J and clone size reflect that table, while D and trimming were determined from the DNA. The sample lists approximately 120,000 clones; roughly 80% were seen once.

The rearrangement uses TRBV7-7 and TRBJ2-1; a possible D gene is TRBD2 (6 bases). This receptor was obtained from a human donor in a cohort sampled during active or convalescent COVID-19. The sequencing sample was made of peripheral blood. As DNA, the CDR3 is TGTGCCAGCAGCTTTTTCGGGGGTGAGCAGTTCTTC. Its protein product is CASSFFGGEQFF.